Listed below are T cell receptor beta chains from one sample, sequenced in a study of CXCR3-negative and CXCR3-positive naive CD8 T cells. TCRdb reprocessed the 5' RACE reads and stores each CDR3 protein as one record, lacking DNA. The sample's table shows about 57,000 distinct CDR3 sequences. Input material: naive CXCR3+ CD8+ T cells from blood. The receptors stem from a human donor in good health. Some clones in this sample may be carry-over from other donors' samples. Both conserved end residues are part of each CDR3. Not every row has a clone size; where given, it reads once, few, many or a size class.

v_call: TRBV7-3; j_call: TRBJ2-7; clone_size: .; cdr3_aa: CASSLEGQGGYEQYF
v_call: TRBV5-1; j_call: TRBJ1-1; clone_size: .; cdr3_aa: CASSLERNTEAFF
v_call: TRBV6-5; j_call: TRBJ2-7; clone_size: .; cdr3_aa: CASTSIDEQYF
v_call: TRBV7-2; j_call: TRBJ2-1; clone_size: .; cdr3_aa: CASSLAPLGFYNEQFF
v_call: TRBV4-1; j_call: TRBJ2-7; clone_size: .; cdr3_aa: CASSQGGGTYEQYF
v_call: TRBV7-9; j_call: TRBJ1-5; clone_size: .; cdr3_aa: CASSSSGGGQPQHF
v_call: TRBV4-2; j_call: TRBJ1-1; clone_size: .; cdr3_aa: CASSQDPTVNTEAFF
v_call: TRBV7-2; j_call: TRBJ2-7; clone_size: .; cdr3_aa: CASSSTPPDVYRAYEQYF
v_call: TRBV18; j_call: TRBJ1-6; clone_size: .; cdr3_aa: CASSPSGQGNSPLHF
v_call: TRBV5-1; j_call: TRBJ2-1; clone_size: .; cdr3_aa: CASSLGGYGTGNNEQFF
v_call: TRBV7-9; j_call: TRBJ2-7; clone_size: .; cdr3_aa: CASSLGETPYEQYF
v_call: TRBV3-1; j_call: TRBJ2-7; clone_size: .; cdr3_aa: CASSANWGGNYEQYF
v_call: TRBV7-3; j_call: TRBJ2-1; clone_size: .; cdr3_aa: CASSSYLGGYNEQFF
v_call: TRBV11-3; j_call: TRBJ2-4; clone_size: .; cdr3_aa: CAGRQLLAENIQYF
v_call: TRBV28; j_call: TRBJ1-5; clone_size: .; cdr3_aa: CASRVWGGGNQPQHF
v_call: TRBV24-1; j_call: TRBJ2-5; clone_size: .; cdr3_aa: CATRGTAEETQYF
v_call: TRBV12-3/TRBV12-4; j_call: TRBJ2-7; clone_size: .; cdr3_aa: CASSQSSWAYEQYF
v_call: TRBV2; j_call: TRBJ2-3; clone_size: .; cdr3_aa: CASSDVGGTDTQYF
v_call: TRBV12-3/TRBV12-4; j_call: TRBJ2-7; clone_size: .; cdr3_aa: CASSLVAGRAYEQYF
v_call: TRBV6-5; j_call: TRBJ2-3; clone_size: .; cdr3_aa: CASGEVAGHTDTQYF
v_call: TRBV10-3; j_call: TRBJ1-1; clone_size: .; cdr3_aa: CAIRETGTNTEAFF
v_call: TRBV7-9; j_call: TRBJ2-1; clone_size: .; cdr3_aa: CASSLSAIYGLQGIYNEQFF
v_call: TRBV7-6; j_call: TRBJ1-4; clone_size: .; cdr3_aa: CASSFDEARREEKLFF
v_call: TRBV14; j_call: TRBJ2-2; clone_size: .; cdr3_aa: CASSQIGGGNTGELFF
v_call: TRBV9; j_call: TRBJ2-1; clone_size: .; cdr3_aa: CASSVVAHEQFF
v_call: TRBV19; j_call: TRBJ1-1; clone_size: .; cdr3_aa: CASSMASNTEAFF
v_call: TRBV7-8; j_call: TRBJ2-3; clone_size: .; cdr3_aa: CASSPRLVPLGEGDTQYF
v_call: TRBV29-1; j_call: TRBJ2-1; clone_size: medium-sized; cdr3_aa: CSVDRTIGEREQFF
v_call: TRBV7-2; j_call: TRBJ2-6; clone_size: .; cdr3_aa: CAGGSGANVLTF
v_call: TRBV14; j_call: TRBJ1-2; clone_size: .; cdr3_aa: CASSQDRTGLYGYTF
v_call: TRBV20-1; j_call: TRBJ2-5; clone_size: .; cdr3_aa: CSASHGRGLGETQYF
v_call: TRBV13; j_call: TRBJ2-3; clone_size: .; cdr3_aa: CASSLEVPYAGMVDTQYF
v_call: TRBV20-1; j_call: TRBJ2-5; clone_size: .; cdr3_aa: CSAALTIAVQETQYF
v_call: TRBV7-6; j_call: TRBJ1-1; clone_size: .; cdr3_aa: CASRVNRGGGPWGNTEAFF
v_call: TRBV28; j_call: TRBJ2-3; clone_size: .; cdr3_aa: CASSATGVDTQYF
v_call: TRBV6-2/TRBV6-3; j_call: TRBJ2-7; clone_size: .; cdr3_aa: CASKFHAGGFFAEQYF
v_call: TRBV28; j_call: TRBJ1-5; clone_size: .; cdr3_aa: CASWARGFKQPQHF
v_call: TRBV29-1; j_call: TRBJ2-1; clone_size: .; cdr3_aa: CSVIAGAAYNEQFF
v_call: TRBV6-6; j_call: TRBJ1-5; clone_size: .; cdr3_aa: CASSYTGVPSYNQPQHF
v_call: TRBV12-5; j_call: TRBJ2-2; clone_size: .; cdr3_aa: CASGPPRQRNTGELFF
v_call: TRBV5-6; j_call: TRBJ2-1; clone_size: .; cdr3_aa: CASSYGYEQFF
v_call: TRBV6-5; j_call: TRBJ2-7; clone_size: .; cdr3_aa: CASSFGTDGSYEQYF
v_call: TRBV25-1; j_call: TRBJ1-2; clone_size: .; cdr3_aa: CASSEGTDSYGYTF
v_call: TRBV4-2; j_call: TRBJ2-7; clone_size: .; cdr3_aa: CASSHGTGLYEQYF
v_call: TRBV28; j_call: TRBJ2-2; clone_size: .; cdr3_aa: CASSFGLRLNTGELFF
v_call: TRBV2; j_call: TRBJ2-2; clone_size: .; cdr3_aa: CASNFDRELFF
v_call: TRBV25-1; j_call: TRBJ2-1; clone_size: .; cdr3_aa: CASSELAQGSYNEQFF
v_call: TRBV27; j_call: TRBJ1-1; clone_size: .; cdr3_aa: CATAVGQGWTEAFF
v_call: TRBV29-1; j_call: TRBJ1-3; clone_size: .; cdr3_aa: CSVEEGNRNTIYF
v_call: TRBV6-2/TRBV6-3; j_call: TRBJ2-1; clone_size: .; cdr3_aa: CASSYQAEQFF
v_call: TRBV7-7; j_call: TRBJ2-5; clone_size: .; cdr3_aa: CASSPWTVGGGLGQETQYF
v_call: TRBV14; j_call: TRBJ2-3; clone_size: .; cdr3_aa: CASSWMGTTDTQYF
v_call: TRBV28; j_call: TRBJ2-7; clone_size: .; cdr3_aa: CASRTGPYEQYF
v_call: TRBV29-1; j_call: TRBJ2-1; clone_size: .; cdr3_aa: CSADLPGREQFF
v_call: TRBV15; j_call: TRBJ1-1; clone_size: .; cdr3_aa: CATSSPGPRGAFF